The 28 T cell receptor beta chains reported below all come from one sample, sequenced in a study of cytomegalovirus exposure and HLA in healthy donors. Amplification used 60 Vbeta primers and 13 Jbeta primers. Libraries were prepared by immunoSEQ multiplex PCR; TCRdb keeps only in-frame clonotypes and omits some of them. The sample lists about 160,000 clones, over 65% occurring once. What was sequenced was PBMCs. Receptor source: a man between 35 and 55 years old in good health and CMV-seropositive.

This chain uses TRBV2 with TRBJ1-5; tentatively, D is TRBD1 (5 bases). The CDR3 sequence is 14 residues long. Trimming left V 7 bases short and J 2 bases short, with 12 bases between. Germline CDR1 is SNHLY and CDR2 is FYNNEI. The CDR3 region has the DNA TGTGCCAGCACCCCGTGGGGCGGCAATCAGCCCCAGCATTTT. This translates into CASTPWGGNQPQHF.

This chain joins TRBV30 and TRBJ1-2, with 9 positions matching TRBD1. Germline V gene lookup returns CDR1 GTSNPN and CDR2 SVGIG (reference sequence). Trimming took 2 bases from V and 4 from J; bases not matched to a gene: 8. The CDR3 has 15 amino acids. The CDR3 region is CAWSRKQGALYGYTF. CDR3 coding DNA: TGTGCCTGGAGTCGGAAACAGGGGGCGCTCTATGGCTACACCTTC.

This clone showed up just once. The V gene is TRBV6-5, the J gene TRBJ2-1; 7 positions agree with TRBD2. This CDR3 has 14 residues. V shed 5 bases and J 6 bases; nucleotides not matched to a gene: 7. Germline V gene lookup returns CDR1 MNHEY and CDR2 SVGAGI. The CDR3 DNA is TGTGCCAGCAGTCGGGAGGACTCCGGCAATGAGCAGTTCTTC. It encodes CASSREDSGNEQFF.

The chain links TRBV11-2 to TRBJ1-1, with 11 bases matching TRBD1. The CDR3 is 18 residues long. J gave up 1 base and V 5 bases, and 12 bases lay outside the gene matches. The germline V gene has CDR1 SGHAT and CDR2 FQNNGV. The CDR3 region is CASSPRTGTGGRNTEAFF. The CDR3 nucleotides are TGTGCCAGCAGCCCCCGTACCGGGACAGGGGGTCGGAACACTGAAGCTTTCTTT.

CDR3 nucleotide sequence: TGTGCCAGCAGCCGCGGGGGGGGGTCTGGCAATGAGCAGTTCTTC. As protein: CASSRGGGSGNEQFF. The V gene is TRBV11-3, the J gene TRBJ2-1; 9 bases align to TRBD2. V lost 5 bases and J lost 6; bases outside the gene matches: 8. The CDR3 covers 15 residues. Germline lookup yields CDR1 SGHNT and CDR2 YENEEA.

V is TRBV21-1 and J is TRBJ2-1; TRBD1, the table's D call, lacks a check against the DNA. TRBV21-1 is a pseudogene. This CDR3 is built from 15 residues. For the CDR3, the DNA is TGTGCCAGCAGCAAAAAAGGGGTGTTCTACAATGAGCAGTTCTTC. It is translated as CASSKKGVFYNEQFF.

This clone showed up just a few times. The V gene is TRBV4-3, the J gene TRBJ2-2; D not resolved. The length of the CDR3 is 17 residues. V lost 0 bases and J 7 bases, leaving 18 bases between the germline ends. CDR1 and CDR2 from the germline V gene are LGHNA and YSLEER. The CDR3 is CASSQDPASMFVGELFF. The CDR3 bases are TGCGCCAGCAGCCAAGATCCCGCCTCTATGTTCGTCGGGGAGCTGTTTTTT.

The chain is built from TRBV9 and TRBJ2-3; TRBD2 matches 10 bases. This CDR3 comprises 16 residues. V shed 0 bases, J shed 4 bases, and the junction held 5 bases outside the gene matches. CDR1 and CDR2 from the germline V gene are SGDLS and YYNGEE. The CDR3 sequence: CASSVERGGLADTQYF. The CDR3, as DNA: TGTGCCAGCAGCGTAGAGCGGGGGGGCCTCGCAGATACGCAGTATTTT.

This clone was observed once. The chain has TRBV29-1 and TRBJ2-2; 9 bases agree with TRBD1. The CDR3 is made up of 15 amino acids. The germline V gene encodes CDR1 SQVTM and CDR2 ANQGSEA. With V trimmed by 5 bases and J by 4 bases, 8 bases remained unmatched. The CDR3: CSVQQGAWGTGELFF. For the CDR3, the DNA is TGCAGCGTTCAACAGGGGGCTTGGGGCACCGGGGAGCTGTTTTTT.

This clone was seen once. The J gene is TRBJ2-5, the V gene TRBV7-8; D is ambiguous. The CDR3 extends over 13 amino acids. Per the germline V gene, CDR1 is SGHVS and CDR2 is FQNEAQ. With 4 bases removed from V and 5 bases from J, the gap between germline ends came to 11 bases. DNA for the CDR3: TGTGCCAGCAGCTCCTCGACTGTGGAGACCCAGTACTTC. Translating gives CASSSSTVETQYF. Full variable domain (outside the CDR3, taken from reference TRBV7-8 and TRBJ2-5): GAGVSQSPRYKVAKRGQDVALRCDPISGHVSLFWYQQALGQGPEFLTYFQNEAQLDKSGLPSDRFFAERPEGSVSTLKIQRTQQEDSAVYLCASSSSTVETQYFGPGTRLLVL.

The chain uses TRBV4-2 and TRBJ2-1; TRBD1 is a possible D gene (7 bases). The CDR3 loop spans 13 amino acids. V was cut by 0 bases and J by 11 bases, with 11 bases left in between. CDR1 is LGHNA, CDR2 YNFKEQ, per germline. The CDR3 sequence is CASSQEGGGKQFF. Here the CDR3 DNA reads TGTGCCAGCAGCCAAGAAGGGGGCGGGAAGCAGTTCTTC.

V is TRBV30 and J is TRBJ1-5; the D gene is possibly TRBD1 (5 bases). With 2 bases removed from V and 3 bases from J, the gap between germline ends came to 11 bases. CDR3 size: 14 residues. Germline V gene lookup returns CDR1 GTSNPN and CDR2 SVGIG (reference sequence). The CDR3 reads CAWSRGENNQPQHF. In DNA, the CDR3 is TGTGCCTGGAGTCGGGGGGAAAACAATCAGCCCCAGCATTTT.

The CDR3 DNA follows: TGCAGCGTTGTTACAGGCCCCACCGGGGAGCTGTTTTTT. Translating gives CSVVTGPTGELFF. The rearrangement links TRBV29-1 to TRBJ2-2; a possible D gene is TRBD1 (5 bases). V lost 4 bases, J lost 4 bases, and 10 bases lay in between. Germline V gives CDR1 SQVTM, CDR2 ANQGSEA. This CDR3 comprises 13 residues.

The J gene is TRBJ2-2, the V gene TRBV30; D is perhaps TRBD1 (6 bases). The CDR3 is 16 residues long. Trimming pared 7 bases from V and 2 bases from J, leaving 20 bases between. CDR1 and CDR2 (germline): GTSNPN, SVGIG (reference sequence). The CDR3 coding sequence is TGTGCCTCTAAAGGAACAGGGTTCGATAACACCGGGGAGCTGTTTTTT. This sequence encodes CASKGTGFDNTGELFF.

This clone was recorded once. The rearrangement uses TRBV7-8 and TRBJ2-7; a weak D match, TRBD1 (6 bases). V was trimmed by 6 bases and J by 7 bases, leaving 13 bases between them. CDR3 length equals 12 residues. Germline assignment: CDR1 SGHVS and CDR2 FQNEAQ. The CDR3 DNA sequence: TGTGCCAGCAGTACAGGGCTATGGGAGCAGTACTTC. Translation: CASSTGLWEQYF.

This clone was seen only once. V and J are TRBV5-4 and TRBJ1-6; 7 nucleotides agree with TRBD1. Trimming cost V 10 bases and J 5 bases; bases outside gene matches: 12. Germline CDR1 and CDR2: SGHNT and YYREEE (reference sequence). The CDR3 runs 15 residues. The CDR3 here is CAASLGTDNNSPLHF. The CDR3 coding sequence is TGTGCCGCCAGTTTAGGGACAGACAATAATTCACCCCTCCACTTT.

This clone has more than one count but fewer than ten. The rearrangement joins TRBV4-3 to TRBJ1-4, with D unclear. CDR1 LGHNA and CDR2 YSLEER come from the germline V gene. This CDR3 contains 15 residues. V lost 0 bases and J 3 bases, leaving 8 bases between the germline ends. CDR3 loop: CASSQEGRPNEKLFF. DNA of the CDR3: TGCGCCAGCAGCCAAGAGGGCCGGCCTAATGAAAAACTGTTTTTT.

This clone showed up just a few times. The chain carries TRBV2 and TRBJ2-1; 9 positions agree with TRBD1. V shed 4 bases, J shed 6 bases, and the junction held 1 base outside the gene matches. The V gene's germline CDR1 is SNHLY and CDR2 FYNNEI. The CDR3 has 13 residues. CDR3 region: CASSGGQGNEQFF. CDR3 bases: TGTGCCAGCAGTGGGGGACAGGGCAATGAGCAGTTCTTC.

This chain uses TRBV7-2 with TRBJ1-2; TRBD1 might be the D (5 bases). The CDR3 sequence is 14 residues long. V lost 3 bases, J lost 6 bases, and 14 bases lay in between. Germline V gene lookup returns CDR1 SGHTA and CDR2 FQGNSA. The CDR3 DNA follows: TGTGCCAGCAGCTTCTCAAGGGGTTCAGATGGCTACACCTTC. This translates into CASSFSRGSDGYTF.

The genes are TRBV6-1 and TRBJ1-5; 9 nucleotides align to TRBD1. CDR3 length: 15 residues. Trimming took 4 bases from V and 0 from J; bases not matched to a gene: 1. Germline loops: CDR1 MNHNS, CDR2 SASEGT. CDR3 loop: CASSGDRDSNQPQHF. DNA of the CDR3: TGTGCCAGCAGTGGGGACAGGGATAGCAATCAGCCCCAGCATTTT.

The CDR3 DNA is TGCGCCAGCAGCCTAACTACCGGGGTTCCGAACACTGAAGCTTTCTTT. The encoded protein is CASSLTTGVPNTEAFF. The rearrangement joins TRBV5-1 to TRBJ1-1; D is unclear. The CDR3 length is 16 residues. The germline gives CDR1 SGHRS, CDR2 YFSETQ. Trimming took off 4 bases at V and 1 base at J, with 17 bases between the two ends.

J is TRBJ2-5 and V is TRBV18, with a possible D match to TRBD1 (6 bases). The V gene lost 2 bases and the J gene lost 5 bases, with 9 bases spanning the gap. The germline V gene encodes CDR1 KGHSH and CDR2 LQKENI. The CDR3 consists of 13 residues. The CDR3 sequence is CASSPNQGETQYF. In nucleotides, the CDR3 is TGTGCCAGCTCACCAAACCAGGGGGAGACCCAGTACTTC.

This chain joins TRBV5-4 and TRBJ2-2, with 11 nucleotides matching TRBD1. The V segment lost 4 bases and the J segment 6 bases; nucleotides outside the gene matches: 11. The CDR3 contains 17 residues. The germline V gene encodes CDR1 SGHNT and CDR2 YYREEE (reference sequence). The CDR3 coding sequence is TGTGCCAGCAGCCCCGCCGGGGGGGGACAGGGGGCCGGGGAGCTGTTTTTT. Protein: CASSPAGGGQGAGELFF. Full variable domain (missing parts from reference TRBV5-4 and TRBJ2-2): ETGVTQSPTHLIKTRGQQVTLRCSSQSGHNTVSWYQQALGQGPQFIFQYYREEENGRGNFPPRFSGLQFPNYSSELNVNALELDDSALYLCASSPAGGGQGAGELFFGEGSRLTVL.

With regard to this clone: Other DNA sequences in the same sample also yield this CDR3. The chain joins TRBV7-2 to TRBJ2-7; TRBD1 agrees at 10 bases. CDR3 length: 14 amino acids. Trimming removed 4 bases from V and 3 bases from J; junction bases left unmatched: 3. Germline CDR1 reads SGHTA; CDR2 reads FQGNSA. The CDR3: CASSSRDRGYEQYF. The CDR3 DNA reads as TGTGCCAGCAGCTCGAGGGACAGGGGCTACGAGCAGTACTTC.

The chain recombines TRBV7-2 with TRBJ2-5; 7 nucleotides align to TRBD1. Germline CDR1 and CDR2: SGHTA and FQGNSA. The CDR3 is 15 amino acids. The junction had 3 bases not matched to a gene; V was cut back by 1 base and J by 1 base. CDR3 DNA: TGTGCCAGCAGCTTAGGGACAGGACGCCAAGAGACCCAGTACTTC. Protein product: CASSLGTGRQETQYF.

A single count supports this clone. CDR3 sequence (DNA): TGCGCCAGCAGCCAAGATCATTGGACTAGCGGCTACAATGAGCAGTTCTTC. This gives the protein CASSQDHWTSGYNEQFF. The chain carries TRBV4-3 and TRBJ2-1; 10 nucleotides line up with TRBD2. This CDR3 spans 17 amino acids. Germline V gene data show CDR1 as LGHNA and CDR2 as YSLEER. J gave up 3 bases and V 0 bases, and 5 bases lay outside the gene matches.

V usage is TRBV27 and J usage is TRBJ1-5; 8 bases are a match to TRBD1. This CDR3 is built from 16 residues. V gave up 5 bases and J gave up 6 bases; unmatched junction bases: 12. Per the germline V gene, CDR1 is MNHEY and CDR2 is SMNVEV (reference sequence). CDR3 protein: CASSPLGQGGGQPQHF. The CDR3 coding sequence is TGTGCCAGCAGTCCGTTAGGACAGGGAGGCGGTCAGCCCCAGCATTTT.

CDR3 residues: CASTLDSLNTEAFF. CDR3 nucleotide sequence: TGTGCCAGCACCTTAGACAGCTTGAACACTGAAGCTTTCTTT. The genes are TRBV6-5 and TRBJ1-1, with D perhaps TRBD1 (5 bases). V dropped 7 bases and J dropped 0 bases, with 12 bases sitting between them. This CDR3 has 14 amino acids. Looked up from germline, CDR1 is MNHEY and CDR2 is SVGAGI.